The clone carrying this T cell receptor (beta chain) was counted between two and nine times. Its antigen remains unidentified. Germline loops: CDR1 SEHNR, CDR2 FQNEAQ (reference sequence). The CDR3 sequence is 15 residues long. The V segment lost 5 bases and the J segment 5 bases; nucleotides outside the gene matches: 8. This sample stems from a study of identical twins. Template switching (which added a universal primer site) was used, and cDNA carried unique molecular identifiers. Via MiXCR, TCRdb re-called the 5' RACE reads, giving one row per CDR3 protein. The table has a few hundred thousand distinct CDR3 sequences, 7.5% to 10% seen once. The study's findings and limits: Out-of-frame alpha sequences shared between twins exhibited an excess of low generation probability. Abundant beta clonotypes from cord blood had fewer insertions, unlike memory repertoires, which showed none. Analyses of zero insertions could, in part, be confounded by invariant MAIT and iNKT cells.

The same specimen was also included in a second study, on yellow fever vaccine responses in identical twins.

The chain recombines TRBV7-9 with TRBJ1-1; 10 bases are shared with TRBD1. The source material was PBMCs. The sequence derives from a woman younger than 30 in good health. CDR3 amino acids: CASSGRTGGRTEAFF. In nucleotides, the CDR3 is TGTGCCAGCAGCGGCCGGACAGGGGGAAGGACTGAAGCTTTCTTT. The entire variable domain, with the rest obtained from reference TRBV7-9 and TRBJ1-1, is as follows: DTGVSQNPRHKITKRGQNVTFRCDPISEHNRLYWYRQTLGQGPEFLTYFQNEAQLEKSRLLSDRFSAERPKGSFSTLEIQRTEQGDSAMYLCASSGRTGGRTEAFFGQGTRLTVV.